These 21 T cell receptor beta chains were sequenced from one sample in a study of T cells after yellow fever vaccination. TCRdb re-derived calls from the 5' RACE reads in MiXCR, one entry per CDR3 protein. The data hold around 340,000 distinct CDR3 sequences, with around 13% observed a single time. Sample: CD4+ T cells sorted from PBMCs, taken 15 days after the yellow fever booster vaccination. Every receptor here comes from a man between 18 and 35 years old who received the YFV17D yellow fever vaccine.

The V call is TRBV3-1, the J call TRBJ1-2; weak D call: TRBD1 (5 bases). Germline V gene sequence: CDR1 LGHDT, CDR2 YNNKEL (reference sequence). The CDR3 covers 15 residues. V lost 2 bases and J lost 6, with 16 bases in between. Here the CDR3 reads CASSQTWLTGHGYTF. As DNA, the CDR3 is TGTGCCAGCAGCCAAACCTGGTTGACGGGGCATGGCTACACCTTC.

Many counts were recorded for this clonotype. The rearrangement joins TRBV12-3 or TRBV12-4 to TRBJ2-5; D is unclear. V was pared by 3 bases and J by 2 bases, with 7 bases between. The CDR3 totals 13 residues. This CDR3 is CASSFLRQETQYF. The CDR3 DNA reads as TGTGCCAGCAGTTTTCTGCGACAAGAGACCCAGTACTTC.

As DNA, the CDR3 is TGTGCCAGCAGCTCTATGGCCGGGGAGCTGTTTTTT. Encoded protein: CASSSMAGELFF. The rearrangement uses TRBV7-2 and TRBJ2-2, with D uncertain. The CDR3 length is 12 residues. Germline V gene sequence: CDR1 SGHTA, CDR2 FQGNSA. V lost 4 bases and J 6 bases, leaving 6 bases between the germline ends. Filled out from reference TRBV7-2 and TRBJ2-2, the complete variable domain reads GAGVSQSPSNKVTEKGKDVELRCDPISGHTALYWYRQSLGQGLEFLIYFQGNSAPDKSGLPSDRFSAERTGGSVSTLTIQRTQQEDSAVYLCASSSMAGELFFGEGSRLTVL.

V and J are TRBV14 and TRBJ2-3, with TRBD2 identical over 8 bases. Germline assignment: CDR1 SGHDN and CDR2 FVKESK. This CDR3 comprises 17 residues. V trimming: 0 bases; J trimming: 2 bases; junction bases outside the gene matches: 7. The CDR3 sequence: CASSQDETSGVTDTQYF. Here the CDR3 DNA reads TGTGCCAGCAGCCAAGATGAAACTAGCGGTGTCACAGATACGCAGTATTTT.

This clonotype was observed many times. This sequence joins TRBV7-2 and TRBJ2-2; no clear D. There are 11 residues in the CDR3. The V gene lost 3 bases and the J gene lost 7 bases, with 3 bases spanning the gap. The germline V gene encodes CDR1 SGHTA and CDR2 FQGNSA. The CDR3 sequence is CASSLDGELFF. The CDR3 DNA reads TGTGCCAGCAGCTTGGACGGGGAGCTGTTTTTT.

This clonotype was counted a few times. For the CDR3, the DNA is TGTGCCAGCAGCTACCAGCCAGTCGAGGCCCAGTACTTC. This codes for CASSYQPVEAQYF. The chain has TRBV7-2 and TRBJ2-5; D is uncertain. Germline CDR1 reads SGHTA; CDR2 reads FQGNSA. V lost 4 bases and J lost 9, with 15 bases in between. This CDR3 comprises 13 residues.

This clonotype has ten or more counts. This chain joins TRBV4-3 and TRBJ2-1, with D maybe TRBD2 (5 bases). V lost 0 bases, J lost 5 bases, and 14 bases lay in between. Germline CDR1 and CDR2: LGHNA and YSLEER. The CDR3 is 16 amino acids. This CDR3 reads CASSQDGGARHNEQFF. As DNA, the CDR3 is TGCGCCAGCAGCCAAGACGGAGGAGCCCGACACAATGAGCAGTTCTTC.

The CDR3 DNA is TGCGCCAGCAGTCGGGAGAGAACCTACGAGCAGTACTTC. Protein sequence: CASSRERTYEQYF. V usage is TRBV10-2 and J usage is TRBJ2-7, with D maybe TRBD2 (6 bases). CDR3 length: 13 residues. Germline CDR1 and CDR2: WSHSY and SAAADI. The V gene lost 5 bases and the J gene lost 2 bases, with 10 bases spanning the gap.

V gene TRBV5-5 combines with J gene TRBJ1-2, with TRBD1 as a possible D gene (5 bases). V lost 1 base, J lost 3 bases, and 13 bases lay in between. Germline V gene data show CDR1 as SGHKS and CDR2 as YYEKEE (reference sequence). This CDR3 has 15 amino acids. The CDR3 region is CASSLNQGSHYGYTF. For the CDR3, the DNA is TGTGCCAGCAGCTTGAATCAGGGATCCCACTATGGCTACACCTTC.

This clonotype has only a few counts. One base away lies a much larger clone, so this may be a sequencing read error. The V gene is TRBV6-2 or TRBV6-3, the J gene TRBJ2-3; D is ambiguous. The CDR3 totals 11 residues. Germline CDR1 MNHEY, CDR2 SVGEGT. Trimming removed 6 bases from V and 5 bases from J, with 6 bases in between. CDR3 in amino acids: CASSKGDTQYF. CDR3 nucleotide sequence: TGTGCCAGCAGCAAAGGAGATACGCAGTATTTT.

This clonotype was found a few times. This chain connects TRBV2 to TRBJ2-7; no clear D. The V end was cut by 3 bases, the J end by 4 bases, with 4 bases between. Germline CDR1 is SNHLY and CDR2 is FYNNEI. CDR3 size: 11 residues. CDR3 loop: CASSEYYEQYV. CDR3 coding DNA: TGTGCCAGCAGTGAGTATTACGAGCAGTACGTC.

This clonotype was seen ten or more times. The V and J genes are TRBV3-1 and TRBJ2-1; TRBD1 aligns across 8 bases. Germline CDR1 reads LGHDT; CDR2 reads YNNKEL (reference sequence). Trimming removed 4 bases from V and 5 bases from J; junction bases left unmatched: 7. The CDR3 spans 15 residues. CDR3 loop: CASSLWTGLDNEQFF. CDR3 bases: TGTGCCAGCAGCCTTTGGACAGGGTTGGACAATGAGCAGTTCTTC.

This clonotype turned up a few times. The chain employs TRBV6-6 and TRBJ1-3; the D is unclear. The V and J ends lost 7 bases and 0 bases respectively, with 10 bases between them. This CDR3 comprises 14 residues. From germline, CDR1 is MNHNY and CDR2 SVGAGI (reference sequence). The CDR3 DNA is TGTGCCAGCATCGGCGGATCCTCTGGAAACACCATATATTTT. Protein: CASIGGSSGNTIYF.

The chain recombines TRBV5-1 with TRBJ2-7; no clear D gene. The V gene's germline CDR1 is SGHRS and CDR2 YFSETQ. V was clipped by 4 bases and J by 2 bases, with 13 bases between them. The CDR3 extends over 14 amino acids. CDR3 amino acids: CASSPSGYAYEQYF. CDR3 in DNA: TGCGCCAGCAGCCCGTCCGGCTACGCCTACGAGCAGTACTTC.

In its sample, this clonotype was seen a few times. The chain is built from TRBV15 and TRBJ1-4; D unclear. Per the germline V gene, CDR1 is LNHNV and CDR2 is YYDKDF (reference sequence). Trimming stripped 1 base from V and 7 bases from J, with 13 bases between. This CDR3 comprises 15 residues. CDR3: CATSRVFGSSEKLFF. As DNA, the CDR3 is TGTGCCACCAGCAGAGTATTTGGGAGTAGTGAAAAACTGTTTTTT.

This clonotype was seen a handful of times. This chain links TRBV7-8 with TRBJ1-2; D is unresolved. CDR3 length: 11 residues. Germline values: CDR1 SGHVS, CDR2 FQNEAQ. Trimming removed 4 bases from V and 8 bases from J, with 8 bases in between. The CDR3 loop is CASSSGKGYTF. The CDR3 nucleotides are TGTGCCAGCAGCTCGGGGAAAGGCTACACCTTC.

This clonotype has more than one count but fewer than ten. The chain recombines TRBV11-2 with TRBJ1-6; no firm D call. V dropped 2 bases and J dropped 8 bases, with 10 bases sitting between them. Germline V gene data show CDR1 as SGHAT and CDR2 as FQNNGV. CDR3 size: 14 residues. CDR3 sequence: CASSLRLADSPLHF. As DNA, the CDR3 is TGTGCCAGCAGCTTAAGGCTGGCGGATTCACCCCTCCACTTT.

The chain couples TRBV20-1 to TRBJ2-5; 7 bases line up with TRBD2. Unmatched junction bases numbered 6, after V lost 3 bases and J lost 5 bases. The CDR3 contains 13 residues. Germline loops: CDR1 DFQATT, CDR2 SNEGSKA (reference sequence). CDR3 protein: CSARDSGSETQYF. The CDR3 DNA reads as TGCAGTGCTAGGGATAGCGGGTCTGAGACCCAGTACTTC.

The chain recombines TRBV7-2 with TRBJ2-7, with 8 bases identical to TRBD2. The CDR3 covers 15 residues. Germline V gives CDR1 SGHTA, CDR2 FQGNSA. The J segment lost 1 base and the V segment lost 2 bases, leaving 4 bases of the junction unmatched. CDR3 sequence (DNA): TGTGCCAGCAGCTTAAGGGCTAGCGGGTCCTACGAGCAGTACTTC. Its protein is CASSLRASGSYEQYF.

Only a few counts were recorded for this clonotype. V is TRBV10-2 and J is TRBJ1-1; no definite D call. Trimming left V 4 bases short and J 0 bases short, with 3 bases between. Germline CDR1 and CDR2: WSHSY and SAAADI. This CDR3 is built from 12 residues. CDR3 DNA: TGCGCCAGCAGTGCTATGAACACTGAAGCTTTCTTT. Its translation: CASSAMNTEAFF.

V gene TRBV29-1 combines with J gene TRBJ2-1, with D unresolved. CDR1 and CDR2 from the germline V gene are SQVTM and ANQGSEA. V lost 4 bases and J 8 bases, leaving 9 bases between the germline ends. This CDR3 has 11 residues. The CDR3 bases are TGCAGCGTTGCCGGCTTCGATGAGCAGTTCTTC. Residues: CSVAGFDEQFF.